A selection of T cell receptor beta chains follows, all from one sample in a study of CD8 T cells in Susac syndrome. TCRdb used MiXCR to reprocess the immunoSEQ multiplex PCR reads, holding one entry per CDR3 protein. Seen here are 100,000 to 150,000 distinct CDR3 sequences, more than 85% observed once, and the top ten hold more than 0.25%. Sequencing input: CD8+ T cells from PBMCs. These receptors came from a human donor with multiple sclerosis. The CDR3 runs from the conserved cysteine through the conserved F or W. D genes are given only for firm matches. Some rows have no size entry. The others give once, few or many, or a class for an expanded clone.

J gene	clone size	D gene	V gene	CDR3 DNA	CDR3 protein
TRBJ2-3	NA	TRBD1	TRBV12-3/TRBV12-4	TGTGCCAGCAGTTGGACAGGCCTCACAGATACGCAGTATTTT	CASSWTGLTDTQYF
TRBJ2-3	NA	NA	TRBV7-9	TGTGCCAGCAGCTCTCCCGGGACAATGCTCCAGTATTTT	CASSSPGTMLQYF
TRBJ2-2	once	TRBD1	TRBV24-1	TGTGCCACCAGTGATCGGGACAGGGGTAACACCGGGGAGCTGTTTTTT	CATSDRDRGNTGELFF
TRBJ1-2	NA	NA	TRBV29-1	TGCAGCGCCCAAGGTAGAGACCTAAACTATGGCTACACCTTC	CSAQGRDLNYGYTF
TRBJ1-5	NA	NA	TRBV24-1	TGTGCCACCAGTGATTCAACAGGGATAAATCAGCCCCAGCATTTT	CATSDSTGINQPQHF
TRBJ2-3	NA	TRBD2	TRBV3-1	TGTGCCAGCAGCCAATTGGGCGGGAGGGACACAGATACGCAGTATTTT	CASSQLGGRDTDTQYF
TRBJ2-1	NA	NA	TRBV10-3	TGTGCCATCAGCCTAGCTGGACCCGGGAATGAGCAGTTCTTC	CAISLAGPGNEQFF
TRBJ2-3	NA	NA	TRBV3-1	TGTGCCAGCAGCTTCATAAGCCGAGATACGCAGTATTTT	CASSFISRDTQYF
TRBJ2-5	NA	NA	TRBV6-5	TGTGCCAGCAGTTCTTACAATAGCCGGGGAGAGACCCAGTACTTC	CASSSYNSRGETQYF
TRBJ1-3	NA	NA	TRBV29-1	TGCAGCGTTGTCGGGGGGGACTCTGGAAACACCATATATTTT	CSVVGGDSGNTIYF
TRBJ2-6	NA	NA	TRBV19	TGTGGGGTCAGCCCTTCCTCTGGGGCCAACGTCCTGACTTTC	CGVSPSSGANVLTF
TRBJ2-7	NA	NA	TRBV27	TGTGCCAGCAGTTCGAAGTACTACTACGAGCAGTACTTC	CASSSKYYYEQYF
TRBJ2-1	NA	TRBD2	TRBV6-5	TGTGCCAGCAGGCAAGCGGGAGCTTTCAATGAGCAGTTCTTC	CASRQAGAFNEQFF
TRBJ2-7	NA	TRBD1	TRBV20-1	TGCAGTGCAGACAGGGGCTCCTACGAGCAGTACTTC	CSADRGSYEQYF
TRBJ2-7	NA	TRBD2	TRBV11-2	TGTGCCAGCAGCCCCGGGAGGGGTCCCTACGAGCAGTACTTC	CASSPGRGPYEQYF
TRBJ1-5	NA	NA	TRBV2	TGTGCCAGCAGTGAAGGGGGGGCTTACCGGCCCCGCGATCAGCCCCAGCATTTT	CASSEGGAYRPRDQPQHF
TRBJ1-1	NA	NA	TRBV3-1	TGTGCCACAAGCGGCAGGGGTGTCACTGAAGCTTTCTTT	CATSGRGVTEAFF
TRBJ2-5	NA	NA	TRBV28	TGTGCCAGCAGTTGGGTACAGGGCCGGGGGACCCAGTACTTC	CASSWVQGRGTQYF
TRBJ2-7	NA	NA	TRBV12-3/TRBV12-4	TGTGCCAGCAGTTTTTTGCTCGGTTCCTACGAGCAGTACTTC	CASSFLLGSYEQYF
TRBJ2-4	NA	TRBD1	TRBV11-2	TGTGCCAGCAGCCGGACAGGGAAGGGAAACATTCAGTACTTC	CASSRTGKGNIQYF
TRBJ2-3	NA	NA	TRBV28	TGTGCCAGCAGCCCCGGGGGTTCGGGATTCACAGATACGCAGTATTTT	CASSPGGSGFTDTQYF
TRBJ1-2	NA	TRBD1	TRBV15	TGTGCCACCCGAGACAGGGGATTAAGGGGCTATGGCTACACCTTC	CATRDRGLRGYGYTF